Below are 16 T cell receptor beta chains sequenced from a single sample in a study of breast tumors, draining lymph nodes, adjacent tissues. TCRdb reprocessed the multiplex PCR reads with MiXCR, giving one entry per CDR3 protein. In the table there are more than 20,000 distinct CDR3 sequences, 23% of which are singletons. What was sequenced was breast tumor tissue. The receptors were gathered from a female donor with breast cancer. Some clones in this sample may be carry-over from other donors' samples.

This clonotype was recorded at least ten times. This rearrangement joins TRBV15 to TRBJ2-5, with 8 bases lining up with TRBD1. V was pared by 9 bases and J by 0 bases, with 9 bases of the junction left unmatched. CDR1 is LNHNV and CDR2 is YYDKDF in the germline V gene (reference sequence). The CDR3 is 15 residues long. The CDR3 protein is CATSPQGAYQETQYF. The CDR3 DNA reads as TGTGCCACATCGCCCCAGGGGGCGTACCAAGAGACCCAGTACTTC.

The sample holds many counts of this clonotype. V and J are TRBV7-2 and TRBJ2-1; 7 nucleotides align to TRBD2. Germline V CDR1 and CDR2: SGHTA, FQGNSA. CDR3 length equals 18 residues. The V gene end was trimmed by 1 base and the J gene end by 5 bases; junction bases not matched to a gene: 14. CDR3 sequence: CASSLGLGASGLNNEQFF. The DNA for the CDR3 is TGTGCCAGCAGCTTAGGGCTAGGAGCTAGCGGATTAAACAATGAGCAGTTCTTC. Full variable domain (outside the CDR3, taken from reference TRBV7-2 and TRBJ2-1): GAGVSQSPSNKVTEKGKDVELRCDPISGHTALYWYRQSLGQGLEFLIYFQGNSAPDKSGLPSDRFSAERTGGSVSTLTIQRTQQEDSAVYLCASSLGLGASGLNNEQFFGPGTRLTVL.

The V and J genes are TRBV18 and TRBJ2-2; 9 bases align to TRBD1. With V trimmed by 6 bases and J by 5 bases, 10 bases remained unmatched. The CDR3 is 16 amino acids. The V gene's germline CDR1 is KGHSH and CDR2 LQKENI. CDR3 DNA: TGTGCCAGCTCCCAAACCGGGACAGGGATTACCGGGGAGCTGTTTTTT. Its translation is CASSQTGTGITGELFF.

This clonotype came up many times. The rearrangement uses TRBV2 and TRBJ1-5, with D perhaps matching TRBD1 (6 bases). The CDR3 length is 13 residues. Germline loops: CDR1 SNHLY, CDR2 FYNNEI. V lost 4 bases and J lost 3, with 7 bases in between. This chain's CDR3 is CASSGQDNQPQHF. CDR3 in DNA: TGTGCCAGCAGTGGACAGGACAATCAGCCCCAGCATTTT.

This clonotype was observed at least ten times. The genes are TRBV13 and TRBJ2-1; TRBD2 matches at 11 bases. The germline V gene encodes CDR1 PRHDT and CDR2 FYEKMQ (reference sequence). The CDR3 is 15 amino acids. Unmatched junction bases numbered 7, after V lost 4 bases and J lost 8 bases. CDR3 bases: TGTGCCAGCAGCTCTTTACTAGCGGGAGTCGATGAGCAGTTCTTC. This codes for CASSSLLAGVDEQFF.

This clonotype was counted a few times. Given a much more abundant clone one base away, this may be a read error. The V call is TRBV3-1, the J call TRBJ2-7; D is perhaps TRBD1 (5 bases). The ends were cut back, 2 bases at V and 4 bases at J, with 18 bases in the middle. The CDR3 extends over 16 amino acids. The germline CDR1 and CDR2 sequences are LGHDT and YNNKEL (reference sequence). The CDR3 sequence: CASSQFTGWGVYEQYF. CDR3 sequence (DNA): TGTGCCAGCAGCCAATTTACGGGCTGGGGCGTTTACGAGCAGTACTTC.

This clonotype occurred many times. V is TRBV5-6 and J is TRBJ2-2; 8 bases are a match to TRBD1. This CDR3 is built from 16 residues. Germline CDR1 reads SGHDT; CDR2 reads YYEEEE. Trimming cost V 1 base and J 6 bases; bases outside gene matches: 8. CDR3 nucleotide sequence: TGTGCCAGCAGCTTGTTAGACAGGGGCGACGCCGGGGAGCTGTTTTTT. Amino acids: CASSLLDRGDAGELFF.

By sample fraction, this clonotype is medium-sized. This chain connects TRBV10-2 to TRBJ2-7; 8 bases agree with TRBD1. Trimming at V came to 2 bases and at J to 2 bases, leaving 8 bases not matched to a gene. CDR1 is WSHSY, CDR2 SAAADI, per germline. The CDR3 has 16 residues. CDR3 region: CASSERQGAPPYEQYF. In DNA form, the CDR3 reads TGCGCCAGCAGTGAGAGGCAGGGGGCCCCTCCCTACGAGCAGTACTTC.

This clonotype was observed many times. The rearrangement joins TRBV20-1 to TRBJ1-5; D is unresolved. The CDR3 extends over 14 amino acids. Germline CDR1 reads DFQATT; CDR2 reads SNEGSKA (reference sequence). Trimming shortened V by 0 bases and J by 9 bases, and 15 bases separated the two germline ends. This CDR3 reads CSARDREGTVPQHF. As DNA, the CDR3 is TGCAGTGCTAGAGATCGTGAGGGAACTGTGCCCCAGCATTTT.

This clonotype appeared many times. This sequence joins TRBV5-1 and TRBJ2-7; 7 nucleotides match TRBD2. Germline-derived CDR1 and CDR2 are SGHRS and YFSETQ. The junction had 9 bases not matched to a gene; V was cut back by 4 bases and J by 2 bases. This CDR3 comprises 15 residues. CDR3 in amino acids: CASSPGREPTYEQYF. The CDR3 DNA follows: TGCGCCAGCAGCCCTGGGAGGGAACCCACCTACGAGCAGTACTTC.

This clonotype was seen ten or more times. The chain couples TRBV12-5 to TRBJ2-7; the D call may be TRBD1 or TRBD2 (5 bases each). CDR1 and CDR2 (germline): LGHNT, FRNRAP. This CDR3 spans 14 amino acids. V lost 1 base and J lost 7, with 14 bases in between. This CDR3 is CASGLGTSAGEQYF. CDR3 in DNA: TGTGCTAGTGGTTTGGGGACTTCGGCAGGGGAGCAGTACTTC.

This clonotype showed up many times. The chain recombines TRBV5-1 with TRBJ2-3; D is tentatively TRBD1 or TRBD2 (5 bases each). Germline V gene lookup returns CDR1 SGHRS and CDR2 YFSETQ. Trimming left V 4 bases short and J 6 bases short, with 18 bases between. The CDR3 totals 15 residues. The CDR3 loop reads CASSGGSGIIDTQYF. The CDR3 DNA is TGCGCCAGCAGCGGAGGCTCAGGGATAATCGATACGCAGTATTTT.

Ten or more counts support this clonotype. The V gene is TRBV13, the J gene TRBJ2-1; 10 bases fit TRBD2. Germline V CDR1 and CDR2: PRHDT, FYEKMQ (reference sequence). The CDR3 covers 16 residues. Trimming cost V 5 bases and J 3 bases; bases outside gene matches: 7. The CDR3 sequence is CASSAAGGPVYNEQFF. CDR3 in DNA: TGTGCCAGCAGCGCAGCGGGAGGGCCCGTCTACAATGAGCAGTTCTTC.

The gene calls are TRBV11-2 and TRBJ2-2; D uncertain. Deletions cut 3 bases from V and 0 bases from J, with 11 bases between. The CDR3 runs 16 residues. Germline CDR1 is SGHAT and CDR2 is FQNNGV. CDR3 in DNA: TGTGCCAGCAGCTTCTGGCGAACACCGAACACCGGGGAGCTGTTTTTT. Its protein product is CASSFWRTPNTGELFF.

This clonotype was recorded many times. The CDR3 DNA reads as TGCAGTGCTAGAGATCAAGGGACGGGAAGACAGCCCCAGCATTTT. Translating it yields CSARDQGTGRQPQHF. J is TRBJ1-5 and V is TRBV20-1, with D tentatively TRBD1 (5 bases). The germline gives CDR1 DFQATT, CDR2 SNEGSKA (reference sequence). Trimming took 0 bases from V and 7 from J, leaving 16 bases between them. The CDR3 runs to 15 residues.

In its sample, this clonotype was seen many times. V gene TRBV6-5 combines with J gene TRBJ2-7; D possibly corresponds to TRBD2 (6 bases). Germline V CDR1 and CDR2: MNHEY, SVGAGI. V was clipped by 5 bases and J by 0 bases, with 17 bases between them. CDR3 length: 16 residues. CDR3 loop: CASSTSSRGTSYEQYF. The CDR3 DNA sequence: TGTGCCAGCAGTACCTCGTCGCGCGGGACCTCCTACGAGCAGTACTTC.